What follows describes a single TCR beta chain. The record originates from a study of CDR3 diversity in severe acne. MiXCR, applied by TCRdb to the PCR reads, yields one record per CDR3 protein. Among over 70,000 distinct CDR3 sequences listed, 51% were seen once. This CDR3 has 13 amino acids. Trimming cost V 3 bases and J 7 bases, with 12 bases left between them. The germline V gene has CDR1 SGHTA and CDR2 FQGTGA. This sequence was found in a male donor in good health, without acne. V usage is TRBV7-3 and J usage is TRBJ1-2, with D uncertain. Source material: blood. For the CDR3, the DNA is TGTGCCAGCAGCTTGGGAGTCGGGGTTGGCTACACCTTC. It yields the protein CASSLGVGVGYTF. Full variable domain (missing parts from reference TRBV7-3 and TRBJ1-2): GAGVSQTPSNKVTEKGKYVELRCDPISGHTALYWYRQSLGQGPEFLIYFQGTGAADDSGLPNDRFFAVRPEGSVSTLKIQRTERGDSAVYLCASSLGVGVGYTFGSGTRLTVV.